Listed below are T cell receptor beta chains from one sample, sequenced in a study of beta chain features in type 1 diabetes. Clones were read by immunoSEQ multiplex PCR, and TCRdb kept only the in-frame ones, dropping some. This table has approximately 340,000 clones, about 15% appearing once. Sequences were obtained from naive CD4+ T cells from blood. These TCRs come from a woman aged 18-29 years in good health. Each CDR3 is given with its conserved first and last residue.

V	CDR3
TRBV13	CASSLRFVVEAFF
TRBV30	CAWNPTGNTEAFF
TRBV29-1	CSADLHRGSLAEAFF
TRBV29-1	CSVDGSGAHEQFF
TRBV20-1	CSARDRELAF
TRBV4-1	CASSRGSGRGYIPYNEQFF
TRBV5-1	CASSLIAGGLQPRYEQYF
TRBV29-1	CSVGQQGLNQPQHF
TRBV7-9	CASSPSSGDQYF
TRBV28	CASSSAQSYEQYF
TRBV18	CASSDQARIQYF
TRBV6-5	CASSATGGAGYGYTF
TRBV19	CASSIASKETQYF
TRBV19	CASSRNPGLAGVTYEQYF
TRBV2	CASRGDTDTQYF
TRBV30	CAWSPSGNQPQHF
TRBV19	CASSFQREGSQYF
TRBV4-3	CASSQDPPGYEQFF
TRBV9	CASSVETGALTDTQYF
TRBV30	CAGNWGGQPQHF
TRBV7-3	CASSAGQQAYNEQFF
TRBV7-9	CASSPGSAGGQPQHF
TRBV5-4	CASSLRQGRQETQYF
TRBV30	CAASYHGGNTEAFF
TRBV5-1	CASSFLGRAITTDTQYF
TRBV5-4	CASSLFDRVGEQYF
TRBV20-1	CSAEAGTGAFF
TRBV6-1	CASSDEGTRPYNEQFF
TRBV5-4	CASSAPVTQADTQYF
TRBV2	CASGTGGDTQYF
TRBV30	CAWERGWGQPQHF
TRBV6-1	CASSRGSNEQFF
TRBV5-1	CASSSNPSSGETQYF
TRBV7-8	CASSLALQGHTYEQYF
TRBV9	CASSAVPAEQFF
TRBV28	CASSLLGGQGNTGELFF
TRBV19	CASTRAGAEAFF
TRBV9	CASSVSLAGGIYEQYF
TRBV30	CAWSVGTSGSNEQYF
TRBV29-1	CSGVTGGASDTQYF
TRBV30	CAWSLTGSDGELFF
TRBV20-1	CSADRGYEQYF
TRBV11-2	CASSKGARTVTGELFF
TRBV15	CATSRDGAEQFF
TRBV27	CASSQGSNGKTEAFF
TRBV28	CASSLTDRGPFF
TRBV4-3	CASSQDRVYGYTF
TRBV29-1	CSVARRRRERSYNEQFF
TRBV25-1	CASSEGEAVLGTQYF
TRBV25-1	CASSGSVSEAFF
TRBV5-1	CASSVDSRTNEQFF
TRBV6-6	CASTQGFNTGELFF
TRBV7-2	CASSPTRTRGSQYF
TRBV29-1	CSVAGRLNTEAFF